This T cell receptor beta chain came from a study of blood T cell repertoires in COVID-19. Libraries were prepared by immunoSEQ multiplex PCR; TCRdb keeps only in-frame clonotypes and omits some of them. The sample has 150,000 to 200,000 clones, 80% to 90% seen once; the top ten hold 1.5% to 2%. The germline V gene has CDR1 SGHTS and CDR2 YDEGEE. The CDR3 covers 18 residues. V lost 4 bases, J lost 7 bases, and 17 bases stayed unmatched. V and J are TRBV5-8 and TRBJ2-2; TRBD2 matches at 9 bases. This receptor was obtained from a man between 18 and 35 years old who had recovered from COVID-19. What was sequenced was peripheral blood. In DNA form, the CDR3 reads TGTGCCAGCAGCCCGGGGACTAGCAGGAGCTCAACCATCGGGGAGCTGTTTTTT. Amino acid sequence: CASSPGTSRSSTIGELFF.